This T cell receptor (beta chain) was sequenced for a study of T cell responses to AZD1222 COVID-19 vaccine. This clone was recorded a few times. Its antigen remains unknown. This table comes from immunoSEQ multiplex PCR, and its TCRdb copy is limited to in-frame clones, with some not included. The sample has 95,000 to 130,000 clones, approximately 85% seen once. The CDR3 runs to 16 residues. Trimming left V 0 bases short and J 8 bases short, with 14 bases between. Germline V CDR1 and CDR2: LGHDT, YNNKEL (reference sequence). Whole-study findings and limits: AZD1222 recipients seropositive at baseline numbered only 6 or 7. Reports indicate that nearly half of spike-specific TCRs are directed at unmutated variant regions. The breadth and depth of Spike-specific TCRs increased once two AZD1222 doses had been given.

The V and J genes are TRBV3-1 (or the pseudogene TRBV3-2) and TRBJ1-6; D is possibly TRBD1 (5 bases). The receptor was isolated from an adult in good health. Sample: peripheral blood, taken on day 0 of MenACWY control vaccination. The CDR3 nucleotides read TGTGCCAGCAGCCAAGATGGTTGGGGGGGTGATTCACCCCTCCACTTT. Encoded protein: CASSQDGWGGDSPLHF.